The 12 T cell receptor beta chains presented below share a single source sample, sequenced in a study of cytomegalovirus exposure and HLA in healthy donors. The assay was immunoSEQ multiplex PCR, and TCRdb's table has in-frame clones only and misses some. This table holds 140,000 or so clones, approximately 90% found once. Sequencing was performed on PBMCs. Receptor source: a man aged 18-30 years in good health and CMV-seronegative.

The V gene is TRBV29-1, the J gene TRBJ2-1, with 10 nucleotides matching TRBD1. The CDR3 runs to 13 residues. Germline CDR1 and CDR2: SQVTM and ANQGSEA. Unmatched junction bases numbered 9, after V lost 7 bases and J lost 9 bases. The CDR3 protein is CSGWDRGLSEQFF. The CDR3 nucleotides read TGCAGCGGATGGGACAGGGGCTTGAGTGAGCAGTTCTTC.

The chain uses TRBV6-1 and TRBJ1-5; possibly TRBD1 for D (6 bases). Germline CDR1 and CDR2: MNHNS and SASEGT. The length of the CDR3 is 16 residues. V lost 3 bases and J 9 bases, leaving 21 bases between the germline ends. The CDR3 nucleotides read TGTGCCAGCAGTGAGGGGCAGGGGAAGGGCTCAGGGCCCCAGCATTTT. It translates to CASSEGQGKGSGPQHF.

The rearrangement links TRBV30 to TRBJ2-2, with 7 bases that match TRBD2. V lost 2 bases to trimming and J lost 3 bases; unmatched junction nucleotides: 15. Germline V lookup: CDR1 GTSNPN, CDR2 SVGIG (reference sequence). CDR3 size: 18 residues. The CDR3 spells CAWSSAGLRRGYTGELFF. The CDR3 nucleotides are TGTGCCTGGAGTTCCGCTGGACTCCGGCGGGGGTACACCGGGGAGCTGTTTTTT.

This chain joins TRBV30 and TRBJ2-3; D call uncertain. Trimming took off 1 base at V and 6 bases at J, with 5 bases between the two ends. The CDR3 covers 11 residues. The V gene's germline CDR1 is GTSNPN and CDR2 SVGIG (reference sequence). Here the CDR3 DNA reads TGTGCCTGGAGTGCCGGGGATACGCAGTATTTT. It yields the protein CAWSAGDTQYF.

The chain is built from TRBV11-2 and TRBJ1-3; D ambiguous. The CDR3 covers 16 residues. Germline CDR1 is SGHAT and CDR2 is FQNNGV. Trimming took 0 bases from V and 7 from J, leaving 16 bases between them. CDR3 region: CASSLDYGGSRNTIYF. The CDR3 DNA is TGTGCCAGCAGCTTAGATTATGGAGGGTCTAGGAACACCATATATTTT.

The chain uses TRBV19 and TRBJ2-1; TRBD1 might be the D (6 bases). This CDR3 has 12 residues. The V gene's germline CDR1 is LNHDA and CDR2 SQIVND (reference sequence). Trimming removed 6 bases at V and 8 bases at J, with 11 bases between. CDR3 in DNA: TGTGCCAGTAGCTTTCCAGGGGATGAGCAGTTCTTC. Translated, it gives CASSFPGDEQFF.

V is TRBV5-6 and J is TRBJ1-1; 7 nucleotides agree with TRBD1. After removal of 0 bases from V and 4 bases from J, the junction contained 3 bases not matched to a gene. The CDR3 length is 14 residues. Germline V gene lookup returns CDR1 SGHDT and CDR2 YYEEEE. CDR3 coding DNA: TGTGCCAGCAGCTTGGGGTCAGGGGGCACTGAAGCTTTCTTT. Translation gives CASSLGSGGTEAFF.

The chain links TRBV5-5 to TRBJ2-7, with 8 bases fitting TRBD1. This CDR3 is 15 amino acids long. The germline gives CDR1 SGHKS, CDR2 YYEKEE (reference sequence). J gave up 1 base and V 0 bases, and 3 bases lay outside the gene matches. This CDR3 is CASSLGTGISYEQYF. The CDR3, as DNA: TGTGCCAGCAGCTTGGGGACAGGGATATCCTACGAGCAGTACTTC. Full variable domain (rest looked up from reference TRBV5-5 and TRBJ2-7): DAGVTQSPTHLIKTRGQQVTLRCSPISGHKSVSWYQQVLGQGPQFIFQYYEKEERGRGNFPDRFSARQFPNYSSELNVNALLLGDSALYLCASSLGTGISYEQYFGPGTRLTVT.

CDR3 sequence: CASSPPGAGELFF. The CDR3 DNA sequence: TGTGCCAGCTCACCACCAGGGGCCGGGGAGCTGTTTTTT. The chain has TRBV18 and TRBJ2-2; possibly TRBD1 for D (5 bases). The CDR3 is 13 residues long. V dropped 0 bases and J dropped 6 bases, with 5 bases sitting between them. Germline V gives CDR1 KGHSH, CDR2 LQKENI.

This chain uses TRBV30 with TRBJ2-1; 12 bases are a match to TRBD1. The germline V gene has CDR1 GTSNPN and CDR2 SVGIG (reference sequence). J was trimmed by 6 bases and V by 5 bases; bases with no gene match: 5. The CDR3 is 14 amino acids. CDR3 DNA: TGTGCCTGGGGCCGGGACAGGGGGCTCAATGAGCAGTTCTTC. Protein product: CAWGRDRGLNEQFF. Supplemented by reference TRBV30 and TRBJ2-1, the full variable domain reads SQTIHQWPATLVQPVGSPLSLECTVEGTSNPNLYWYRQAAGRGLQLLFYSVGIGQISSEVPQNLSASRPQDRQFILSSKKLLLSDSGFYLCAWGRDRGLNEQFFGPGTRLTVL.

The V gene is TRBV6-5, the J gene TRBJ1-6; D gene unclear. The V end was cut by 2 bases, the J end by 2 bases, with 7 bases between. Germline V CDR1 and CDR2: MNHEY, SVGAGI. The CDR3 contains 15 residues. The CDR3 nucleotides read TGTGCCAGCAGTTACCGTACGGCCTATAATTCACCCCTCCACTTT. It encodes CASSYRTAYNSPLHF.

The gene calls are TRBV30 and TRBJ2-3; 7 bases agree with TRBD1. The CDR3 has 13 amino acids. Germline assignment: CDR1 GTSNPN and CDR2 SVGIG (reference sequence). J gave up 1 base and V 3 bases, and 1 base lay outside the gene matches. The CDR3 nucleotides read TGTGCCTGGAGACAGGGGCGCACAGATACGCAGTATTTT. Protein sequence: CAWRQGRTDTQYF.